This T cell receptor (beta chain) was documented in a study of blood T cells in healthy people across ages. Findings and limits, study-wide: Strong correlation was found linking TCR beta diversity to naive T cell percentage.

Sample-barcoded 5' priming and a J-beta primer mix drove a second PCR of 7 to 11 cycles. Every cDNA molecule carried a tag from a template-switch adaptor bearing 12 random nucleotides. TCRdb used MiXCR to reprocess the 5' RACE reads, holding one entry per CDR3 protein. The data contain more than 750,000 distinct CDR3 sequences, almost 30% of them singletons. The V gene's germline CDR1 is DFQATT and CDR2 SNEGSKA (reference sequence). The CDR3 sequence is 15 residues long. V shed 0 bases and J shed 0 bases, with 11 bases lying between them. At least ten counts were recorded for this clonotype. The antigen is not known. The data were also submitted as part of a second study, on T cells of mothers and their children. As that study records: Roughly 6 children, together with their three healthy Caucasian mothers, made up the donors. Slightly higher, non-significant overlap characterized related mother-child pairs relative to unrelated pairs.

The sequenced sample was blood. The rearrangement uses TRBV20-1 and TRBJ1-2; TRBD1 might be the D (5 bases). This TCR came from a woman in her thirties or forties in good health. The CDR3 region is CSARDREDANYGYTF. The CDR3 DNA reads TGCAGTGCTAGAGACAGGGAGGATGCTAACTATGGCTACACCTTC.